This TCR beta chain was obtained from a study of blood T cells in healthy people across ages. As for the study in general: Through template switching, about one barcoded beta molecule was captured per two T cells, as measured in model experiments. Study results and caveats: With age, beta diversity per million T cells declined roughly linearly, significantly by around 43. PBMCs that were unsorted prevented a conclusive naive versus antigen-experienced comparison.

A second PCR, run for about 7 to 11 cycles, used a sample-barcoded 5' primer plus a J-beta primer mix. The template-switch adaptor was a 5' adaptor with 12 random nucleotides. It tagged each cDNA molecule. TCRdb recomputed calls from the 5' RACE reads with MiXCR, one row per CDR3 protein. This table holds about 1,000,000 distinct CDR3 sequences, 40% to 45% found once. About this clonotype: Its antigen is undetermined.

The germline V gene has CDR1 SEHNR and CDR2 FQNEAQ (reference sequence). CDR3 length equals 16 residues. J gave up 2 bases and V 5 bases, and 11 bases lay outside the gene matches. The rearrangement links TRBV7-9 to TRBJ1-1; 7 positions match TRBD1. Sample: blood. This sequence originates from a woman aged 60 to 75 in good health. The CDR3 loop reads CASSRAGGHGNTEAFF. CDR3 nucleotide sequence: TGTGCCAGCAGCCGGGCAGGGGGTCATGGAAACACTGAAGCTTTCTTT.